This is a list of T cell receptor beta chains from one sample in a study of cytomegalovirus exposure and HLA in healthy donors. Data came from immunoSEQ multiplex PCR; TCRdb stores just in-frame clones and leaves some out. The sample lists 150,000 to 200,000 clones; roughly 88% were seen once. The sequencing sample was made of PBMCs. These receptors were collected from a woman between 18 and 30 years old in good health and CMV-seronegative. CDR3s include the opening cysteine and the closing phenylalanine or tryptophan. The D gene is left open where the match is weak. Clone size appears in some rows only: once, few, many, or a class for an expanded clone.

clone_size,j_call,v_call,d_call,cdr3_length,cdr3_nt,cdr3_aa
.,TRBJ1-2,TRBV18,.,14,TGTGCCAGCTCACCGACAGGCAAAAATTCTGGCTACACCTTC,CASSPTGKNSGYTF
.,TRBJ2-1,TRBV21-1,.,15,TGTGCCAGCAGCGCCAGGGGGCCAGAGTACAATGAGCAGTTCTTC,CASSARGPEYNEQFF
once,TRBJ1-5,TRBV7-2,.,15,TGTGCCAGCAGCGCTAGCGGGGGACTCAATCAGCCCCAGCATTTT,CASSASGGLNQPQHF
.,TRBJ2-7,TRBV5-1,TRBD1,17,TGCGCCAGCAGCTTGGTACCAGGGGGTAGTGGGGCCTACGAGCAGTACTTC,CASSLVPGGSGAYEQYF
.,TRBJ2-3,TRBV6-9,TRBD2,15,TGTGCCAGCAGCGCACTAGCGGGGAGCACAGATACGCAGTATTTT,CASSALAGSTDTQYF
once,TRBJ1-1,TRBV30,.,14,TGTGCCTGGAGTGTAGGGGGTCTGAACACTGAAGCTTTCTTT,CAWSVGGLNTEAFF
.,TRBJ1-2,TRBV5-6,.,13,TGTGCCAGCAAATACGGACAGAACTATGGCTACACCTTC,CASKYGQNYGYTF
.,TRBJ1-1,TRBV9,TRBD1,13,TGTGCCACCGGGACAGGAAAGAACACTGAAGCTTTCTTT,CATGTGKNTEAFF
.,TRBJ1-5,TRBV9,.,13,TGTGCCAGCAGCGCTCGCCCCTACCAGCCCCAGCATTTT,CASSARPYQPQHF
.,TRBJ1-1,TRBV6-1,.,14,TGTGCCAGCAGTGACAATTGGGGAGACACTGAAGCTTTCTTT,CASSDNWGDTEAFF
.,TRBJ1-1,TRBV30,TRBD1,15,TGTGCCTGGAGTGTAAGGGGACAGGGTCGGACTGAAGCTTTCTTT,CAWSVRGQGRTEAFF
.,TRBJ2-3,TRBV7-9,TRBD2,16,TGTGCCAGCAGCCCAACAGGCGGGGGGGGTACAGATACGCAGTATTTT,CASSPTGGGGTDTQYF
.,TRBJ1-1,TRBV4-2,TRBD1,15,TGTGCCAGCAGCCCCCAATCAGGGGGCTGGACTGAAGCTTTCTTT,CASSPQSGGWTEAFF
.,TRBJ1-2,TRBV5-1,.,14,TGCGCCAGCAGCTTGGAGGGTAGGAGGGGTGGCTACACCTTC,CASSLEGRRGGYTF
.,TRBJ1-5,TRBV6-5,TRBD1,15,TGTGCCAGCAGTTACGCCCAGGGGGTCAATCAGCCCCAGCATTTT,CASSYAQGVNQPQHF
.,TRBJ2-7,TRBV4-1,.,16,TGCGCCAGCAGCCAAGATGGGGACATTCCTCTATACGAGCAGTACTTC,CASSQDGDIPLYEQYF
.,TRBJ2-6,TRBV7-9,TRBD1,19,TGTGCCAGCAGCGCCCCCCGGGACAGGGGCATCTCTGGGGCCAACGTCCTGACTTTC,CASSAPRDRGISGANVLTF
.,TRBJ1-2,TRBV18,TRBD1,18,TGTGCCAGCTCACTCGTGGGGACAGGGACCGAAACTAACTATGGCTACACCTTC,CASSLVGTGTETNYGYTF
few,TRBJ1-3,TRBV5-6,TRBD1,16,TGTGCCAGCAGTTCCCTACAGGGGTACTCTGGAAACACCATATATTTT,CASSSLQGYSGNTIYF
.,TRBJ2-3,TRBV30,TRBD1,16,TGTGCCTGGAGTGTGGGACAGGCGATAAGCACAGATACGCAGTATTTT,CAWSVGQAISTDTQYF
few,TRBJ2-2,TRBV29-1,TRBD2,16,TGCAGCGTACCACGGGGACTAGCGGGAGGGACCGGGGAGCTGTTTTTT,CSVPRGLAGGTGELFF
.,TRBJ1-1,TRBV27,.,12,TGTGCCAGCAAGATCAGGGGCACTGAAGCTTTCTTT,CASKIRGTEAFF
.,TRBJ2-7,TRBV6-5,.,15,TGTGCCAGCAGTTACTCGGGGCACAGGTCCTACGAGCAGTACTTC,CASSYSGHRSYEQYF
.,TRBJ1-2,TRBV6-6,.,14,TGTGCCAGCAGTTACGGCAGGGAAAACTATGGCTACACCTTC,CASSYGRENYGYTF
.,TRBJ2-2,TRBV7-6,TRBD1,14,TGTGCCAGCAGCCGACAGGGATACACCGGGGAGCTGTTTTTT,CASSRQGYTGELFF
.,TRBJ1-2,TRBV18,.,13,TGTGCCAGCTCGACGCAGGGTGGTAATGGCTACACCTTC,CASSTQGGNGYTF
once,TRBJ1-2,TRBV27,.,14,TGTGCCAGCAGTGAAAAAAACAGGGTCTATGGCTACACCTTC,CASSEKNRVYGYTF
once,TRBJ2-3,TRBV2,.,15,TGTGCCAGCAGTCGTCAGTTGGGGCTCACAGATACGCAGTATTTT,CASSRQLGLTDTQYF
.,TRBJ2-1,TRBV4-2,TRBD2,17,TGTGCCAGCAGCCAAGCCGGGGGGGGCTTTGGAGACAATGAGCAGTTCTTC,CASSQAGGGFGDNEQFF
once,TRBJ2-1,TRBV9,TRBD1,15,TGTGCCAGCAGCAAGACAGGGGGCCCGGGGGATGAGCAGTTCTTC,CASSKTGGPGDEQFF
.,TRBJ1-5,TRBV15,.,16,TGTGCCACCAGCAGAGATCGGGGAGGGTTAAATCAGCCCCAGCATTTT,CATSRDRGGLNQPQHF
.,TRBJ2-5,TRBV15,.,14,TGTGCCACCAGCACCGGGGATCTCCAAGAGACCCAGTACTTC,CATSTGDLQETQYF
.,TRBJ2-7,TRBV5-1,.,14,TGCGCCAGCAGCTTGGACAACCGGGGCTACGAGCAGTACTTC,CASSLDNRGYEQYF
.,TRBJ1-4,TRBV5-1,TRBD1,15,TGCGCCAGCAGCCAACAGGGACAGCTAAATGAAAAACTGTTTTTT,CASSQQGQLNEKLFF
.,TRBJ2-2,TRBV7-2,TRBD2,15,TGTGCCAGCCGAGGAGGGAGCGGGAGCACCGGGGAGCTGTTTTTT,CASRGGSGSTGELFF
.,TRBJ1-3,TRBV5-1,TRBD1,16,TGCGCCAGCAGCTTGGACGGACAGGTCTCTGGAAACACCATATATTTT,CASSLDGQVSGNTIYF
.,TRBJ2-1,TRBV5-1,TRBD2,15,TGCGCCAGCAGCTTTGTAGCGGGGGGGCTTAATGAGCAGTTCTTC,CASSFVAGGLNEQFF
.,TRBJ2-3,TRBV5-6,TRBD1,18,TGTGCCAGCAGCTGGGGACAGGGGGCGGCGGCGGGAGAATATAGGCAGTATTTT,CASSWGQGAAAGEYRQYF